Each of the 9 T cell receptor beta chains below was sequenced from the same sample in a study of T cell changes during pregnancy in multiple sclerosis. Assay used: immunoSEQ multiplex PCR; TCRdb lists only in-frame clones, some missing. In the table there are tens of thousands of clones, almost 95% of which are singletons. The material sequenced was peripheral blood. Receptors originate from a female donor with multiple sclerosis, enrolled in a pregnancy study.

The CDR3 here is CAVKATSGRYNEQFF. The CDR3 coding sequence is TGTGCCGTCAAAGCTACTAGCGGGCGGTACAATGAGCAGTTCTTC. The chain uses TRBV10-3 and TRBJ2-1; TRBD2 agrees at 9 bases. V was pared by 11 bases and J by 4 bases, with 12 bases of the junction left unmatched. The CDR3 contains 15 residues. Germline V gives CDR1 ENHRY, CDR2 SYGVKD.

This chain links TRBV4-2 with TRBJ2-7; 9 bases map to TRBD2. The V gene end was trimmed by 0 bases and the J gene end by 2 bases; junction bases not matched to a gene: 5. The CDR3 consists of 16 residues. Germline assignment: CDR1 LGHNA and CDR2 YNFKEQ. CDR3 in DNA: TGTGCCAGCAGCCAAGATAGAGCGGGAGGTCCCTACGAGCAGTACTTC. It is translated as CASSQDRAGGPYEQYF.

The chain is built from TRBV10-1 and TRBJ1-2; D call uncertain. Germline CDR1 WNHNN, CDR2 SYGVQD (reference sequence). Between the trimmed V and J ends, which lost 3 bases and 2 bases, there was a span of 4 bases. The CDR3 runs 12 residues. Here the CDR3 DNA reads TGCGCCAGCAGTGACCGCAACTATGGCTACACCTTC. Translated: CASSDRNYGYTF.

This clone has just one count. This chain joins TRBV6-5 and TRBJ1-2, with D unclear. Germline V gene sequence: CDR1 MNHEY, CDR2 SVGAGI. Trimming cost V 0 bases and J 0 bases, with 8 bases left between them. CDR3 length: 15 amino acids. CDR3 in DNA: TGTGCCAGCAGTTACTCCGGATTTACTAACTATGGCTACACCTTC. The encoded protein is CASSYSGFTNYGYTF.

CDR3 protein: CAISESMLAGSYEQYF. DNA of the CDR3: TGTGCCATCAGTGAGTCGATGTTAGCGGGGTCCTACGAGCAGTACTTC. V is TRBV10-3 and J is TRBJ2-7; 8 bases map to TRBD2. The V segment lost 0 bases and the J segment 1 base; nucleotides outside the gene matches: 5. CDR3 length: 16 residues. Per germline, CDR1 ENHRY and CDR2 SYGVKD.

The J gene is TRBJ1-2, the V gene TRBV7-9, with D possibly TRBD1 on 6 matching bases. CDR3 length: 15 residues. Germline V lookup: CDR1 SEHNR, CDR2 FQNEAQ (reference sequence). V gave up 4 bases and J gave up 4 bases, with 16 bases separating them. The CDR3 sequence is CASSSGGGSLYGYTF. CDR3 nucleotides: TGTGCCAGCAGCTCCGGGGGGGGCTCCCTCTATGGCTACACCTTC.

This chain's CDR3 is CASTLQRVPDYEQYF. DNA for the CDR3: TGTGCCAGCACCCTGCAGAGAGTTCCGGATTACGAGCAGTACTTC. The V and J genes are TRBV2 and TRBJ2-7; D is undetermined. This CDR3 comprises 15 residues. The V and J ends lost 7 bases and 4 bases respectively, with 20 bases between them. In germline, CDR1 is SNHLY, CDR2 FYNNEI.

The chain uses TRBV6-5 and TRBJ1-6, with D unclear. CDR1 and CDR2 from the germline V gene are MNHEY and SVGAGI. V gave up 0 bases and J gave up 10 bases, with 7 bases separating them. This CDR3 comprises 13 residues. CDR3 residues: CASSYSSGSPLHF. The CDR3 DNA reads as TGTGCCAGCAGTTACTCGAGCGGGTCACCCCTCCACTTT.

The chain links TRBV27 to TRBJ2-1; 14 bases are shared with TRBD2. The V and J ends lost 0 bases and 5 bases, in that order; junction bases with no gene match: 9. This CDR3 is built from 19 residues. Germline V CDR1 and CDR2: MNHEY, SMNVEV (reference sequence). The CDR3 DNA sequence: TGTGCCAGCAGTTTATCGAGGGGGACTAGCGGGAGAGGTAACAATGAGCAGTTCTTC. It yields the protein CASSLSRGTSGRGNNEQFF.